The 14 T cell receptor beta chains below come from one sample, sequenced in a study of Ad26.COV2.S vaccination and SARS-CoV-2 variants. The treatment denotes: 15 to 20 received Ad26.COV2.S at low or high dose, single or two shots; several received placebo; per-sample allocation not given. Following the first vaccine or placebo injection, samples were taken on day 63. TCRdb's table, derived via immunoSEQ multiplex PCR, lists solely in-frame clones and lacks some. The table records about 460,000 clones, 89% of them present only once. This specimen was peripheral blood, taken in a trial of Ad26.COV2.S vaccine versus placebo. The origin of the receptors is a person aged 18-65 years who received the Ad26.COV2.S COVID-19 vaccine or a placebo.

The chain links TRBV12-1 to TRBJ2-5; TRBD2, as called in the table, went unchecked against the DNA. TRBV12-1 is a recognized pseudogene. The CDR3 consists of 17 residues. Here the CDR3 DNA reads TGTGCCAGCAGCTGGGTGCACGGGGTCAGCCGCCAAGAGACCCAGTACTTC. This gives the protein CASSWVHGVSRQETQYF.

V usage is TRBV7-2 and J usage is TRBJ2-1; D ambiguous. With 5 bases removed from V and 0 bases from J, the gap between germline ends came to 20 bases. The CDR3 extends over 18 amino acids. From germline, CDR1 is SGHTA and CDR2 FQGNSA. CDR3 coding DNA: TGTGCCAGCAGCCGGAAAGGTACCCTGACTGTCTCCTACAATGAGCAGTTCTTC. Protein sequence: CASSRKGTLTVSYNEQFF.

This sequence joins TRBV3-1 (or the pseudogene TRBV3-2) and TRBJ1-2; D gene uncertain. This CDR3 spans 16 amino acids. Trimming shortened V by 1 base and J by 8 bases, and 20 bases separated the two germline ends. CDR1 LGHDT and CDR2 YNNKEL come from the germline V gene (reference sequence). In nucleotides, the CDR3 is TGTGCCAGCAGCCAAGGGATAGGTTTCATCAAGGGCGGCTACACCTTC. This codes for CASSQGIGFIKGGYTF.

The V gene is TRBV15, the J gene TRBJ2-1, with D hard to call. The CDR3 sequence is 14 residues long. Trimming removed 2 bases at V and 1 base at J, with 6 bases between. Per the germline V gene, CDR1 is LNHNV and CDR2 is YYDKDF (reference sequence). In DNA form, the CDR3 reads TGTGCCACCAGCAGAAGGTCGTCCTACAATGAGCAGTTCTTC. Translating it yields CATSRRSSYNEQFF.

The chain uses TRBV28 and TRBJ2-5; D gene ambiguous. The CDR3 spans 14 residues. Trimming left V 3 bases short and J 2 bases short, with 10 bases between. CDR1 is MDHEN, CDR2 SYDVKM, per germline. DNA for the CDR3: TGTGCCAGCAGTTTTGGGCAGGTACAAGAGACCCAGTACTTC. Its translation is CASSFGQVQETQYF.

The chain couples TRBV5-4 to TRBJ2-3; no definite D call. Deletions cut 0 bases from V and 3 bases from J, with 14 bases between. Germline CDR1 SGHNT, CDR2 YYREEE (reference sequence). The CDR3 sequence is 16 residues long. DNA of the CDR3: TGTGCCAGCAGCTTGGCCGGCGCCAGTGAGACAGATACGCAGTATTTT. This codes for CASSLAGASETDTQYF.

The chain joins TRBV19 to TRBJ2-4, with 8 bases fitting TRBD2. With V trimmed by 4 bases and J by 4 bases, 12 bases remained unmatched. The CDR3 length is 17 residues. CDR1 and CDR2 from the germline V gene are LNHDA and SQIVND (reference sequence). The CDR3: CASSTLLGRGTKNIQYF. CDR3 DNA: TGTGCCAGTAGTACGCTACTCGGGAGGGGAACGAAAAACATTCAGTACTTC.

The chain carries TRBV15 and TRBJ2-7, with TRBD2 matching 9 bases. Per germline, CDR1 LNHNV and CDR2 YYDKDF (reference sequence). CDR3 length: 16 residues. Trimming at V came to 1 base and at J to 3 bases, leaving 7 bases not matched to a gene. CDR3 protein: CATSRATSGKFYEQYF. Here the CDR3 DNA reads TGTGCCACCAGCAGAGCGACTAGCGGCAAATTCTACGAGCAGTACTTC.

V is TRBV14 and J is TRBJ1-2; TRBD1 is a possible D gene (6 bases). This CDR3 contains 12 residues. Trimming removed 5 bases at V and 6 bases at J, with 10 bases between. The V gene's germline CDR1 is SGHDN and CDR2 FVKESK. This chain's CDR3 is CASSADRHGYTF. The CDR3 coding sequence is TGTGCCAGCAGCGCGGACAGACATGGCTACACCTTC.

The chain carries TRBV29-1 and TRBJ2-1; D possibly corresponds to TRBD2 (5 bases). Trimming cost V 6 bases and J 2 bases, with 20 bases left between them. Germline CDR1 SQVTM, CDR2 ANQGSEA. The CDR3 covers 16 residues. CDR3 DNA: TGCAGCGTATTGAAGAGGGCAGAGACTCCCTACAATGAGCAGTTCTTC. This encodes CSVLKRAETPYNEQFF.

Concerning this clone itself: The sample holds other DNA sequences that translate to the same CDR3. The J gene is TRBJ2-7, the V gene TRBV5-4; TRBD1 aligns across 7 bases. The V segment lost 4 bases and the J segment 2 bases; nucleotides outside the gene matches: 6. The CDR3 has 14 amino acids. CDR1 is SGHNT, CDR2 YYREEE, per germline (reference sequence). CDR3 residues: CASSTRQGAYEQYF. Written as DNA, the CDR3 is TGTGCCAGCAGCACAAGACAGGGCGCCTACGAGCAGTACTTC.

The J gene is TRBJ1-6, the V gene TRBV7-3, with TRBD1 as a possible D gene (6 bases). CDR1 and CDR2 from the germline V gene are SGHTA and FQGTGA. With 3 bases removed from V and 7 bases from J, the gap between germline ends came to 13 bases. The CDR3 is made up of 15 amino acids. The CDR3 reads CASSFGGAGNSPLHF. In DNA form, the CDR3 reads TGTGCCAGCAGCTTCGGGGGGGCAGGAAATTCACCCCTCCACTTT.

The CDR3 spells CASSQLWGQGTEAFF. The CDR3 DNA follows: TGTGCCAGCAGCCAGCTATGGGGACAGGGGACTGAAGCTTTCTTT. The genes are TRBV3-1 (or the pseudogene TRBV3-2) and TRBJ1-1; 10 bases are shared with TRBD1. In germline, CDR1 is LGHDT, CDR2 YNNKEL (reference sequence). With V trimmed by 3 bases and J by 5 bases, 6 bases remained unmatched. This CDR3 is built from 15 residues.

Only a few counts were recorded for this clone. Other DNA sequences of this sample code for an identical CDR3. V gene TRBV19 combines with J gene TRBJ1-5, with TRBD1 matching over 7 bases. From germline, CDR1 is LNHDA and CDR2 SQIVND (reference sequence). Germline trimming cut 0 bases from V and 1 base from J; bases unmatched to any gene: 6. The CDR3 consists of 17 residues. CDR3 coding DNA: TGTGCCAGTAGTATAGACCTGACAGGGCTAAGCAATCAGCCCCAGCATTTT. It translates to CASSIDLTGLSNQPQHF.